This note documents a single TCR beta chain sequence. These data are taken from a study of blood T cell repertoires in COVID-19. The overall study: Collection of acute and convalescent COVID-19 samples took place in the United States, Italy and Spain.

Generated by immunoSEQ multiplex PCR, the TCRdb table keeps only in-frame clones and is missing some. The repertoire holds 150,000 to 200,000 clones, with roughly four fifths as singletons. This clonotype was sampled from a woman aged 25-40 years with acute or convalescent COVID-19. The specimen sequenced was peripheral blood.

CDR3 amino acids: CASRPGSKDTEAFF. The CDR3 DNA reads as TGTGCCAGCAGACCGGGATCAAAGGACACTGAAGCTTTCTTT. The rearrangement joins TRBV7-9 to TRBJ1-1, with D unresolved. This CDR3 has 14 amino acids. V lost 6 bases and J 3 bases, leaving 14 bases between the germline ends. Germline CDR1 reads SEHNR; CDR2 reads FQNEAQ (reference sequence). The whole variable domain, remainder taken from reference TRBV7-9 and TRBJ1-1, is DTGVSQNPRHKITKRGQNVTFRCDPISEHNRLYWYRQTLGQGPEFLTYFQNEAQLEKSRLLSDRFSAERPKGSFSTLEIQRTEQGDSAMYLCASRPGSKDTEAFFGQGTRLTVV.